These 19 T cell receptor beta chains were sequenced from one sample in a study of blood T cell repertoires in COVID-19. Assay: immunoSEQ multiplex PCR; the TCRdb copy retains only in-frame clones and omits some. The sample includes over 40,000 clones, approximately 80% of them seen just once. The sequenced sample consisted of peripheral blood. Every receptor here comes from a human donor in a cohort sampled during active COVID-19.

This clone was detected only once. CDR3 in amino acids: CASSRRTGANTYNEQFF. In nucleotides, the CDR3 is TGTGCCAGTAGTAGACGGACAGGCGCGAACACGTACAATGAGCAGTTCTTC. The chain is built from TRBV19 and TRBJ2-1, with 7 nucleotides matching TRBD1. This CDR3 region has 17 residues. V shed 4 bases, J shed 4 bases, and the junction held 13 bases outside the gene matches. Germline V lookup: CDR1 LNHDA, CDR2 SQIVND (reference sequence).

This clone was counted between two and nine times. The rearrangement links TRBV5-5 to TRBJ1-1; D might be TRBD1 (6 bases). The CDR3 contains 16 residues. In germline, CDR1 is SGHKS, CDR2 YYEKEE (reference sequence). Trimming took 5 bases from V and 3 from J, leaving 20 bases between them. CDR3 sequence reads: CASSRTGMGWDTEAFF. The CDR3 nucleotides read TGTGCCAGCAGTCGAACAGGGATGGGGTGGGACACTGAAGCTTTCTTT.

In its sample, this clone was seen a few times. The chain combines TRBV20-1 with TRBJ1-3; D gene uncertain. The V and J ends lost 3 bases and 1 base respectively, with 10 bases between them. Looked up from germline, CDR1 is DFQATT and CDR2 is SNEGSKA (reference sequence). This CDR3 comprises 14 residues. CDR3 nucleotides: TGCAGTGCTAGTCAGGCTTTTTCTGGAAACACCATATATTTT. Its protein is CSASQAFSGNTIYF.

This chain links TRBV3-1 (or the pseudogene TRBV3-2) with TRBJ2-1; TRBD2 agrees at 9 bases. V dropped 6 bases and J dropped 0; count of bases not matched to a gene: 9. Germline CDR1 and CDR2: LGHDT and YNNKEL (reference sequence). This CDR3 is built from 17 residues. The CDR3 region has the DNA TGTGCCAGCAGACCTAGGACTAGCGCGAGCTCCTACAATGAGCAGTTCTTC. As protein: CASRPRTSASSYNEQFF.

The chain couples TRBV6-5 to TRBJ1-1, with 11 bases lining up with TRBD1. The CDR3 is made up of 12 amino acids. Germline V lookup: CDR1 MNHEY, CDR2 SVGAGI. Germline trimming cut 10 bases from V and 4 bases from J; bases unmatched to any gene: 2. CDR3 in DNA: TGTGCCACCGGGACAGGGGGCACTGAAGCTTTCTTT. Protein sequence: CATGTGGTEAFF.

The CDR3 is CASSLGGGNNQPQHF. Here the CDR3 DNA reads TGTGCCAGCAGCCTCGGCGGGGGAAACAATCAGCCCCAGCATTTT. The chain carries TRBV5-4 and TRBJ1-5; D might be TRBD1 (5 bases). Germline loops: CDR1 SGHNT, CDR2 YYREEE (reference sequence). V shed 4 bases and J shed 3 bases, with 14 bases lying between them. This CDR3 is 15 amino acids long.

V and J are TRBV5-6 and TRBJ2-7, with 9 bases aligning to TRBD1. The germline CDR1 and CDR2 sequences are SGHDT and YYEEEE. The CDR3 is 13 residues long. The junction had 9 bases not matched to a gene; V was cut back by 7 bases and J by 7 bases. The CDR3 DNA follows: TGTGCCAGCGCAAGGGGGACAGGGCGGGAGCAGTACTTC. Translation gives CASARGTGREQYF.

CDR3 in amino acids: CASSPRTSGSNEQFF. The CDR3 DNA is TGTGCCAGCAGTCCAAGGACTAGCGGGTCGAATGAGCAGTTCTTC. The V gene is TRBV28, the J gene TRBJ2-1; 11 positions match TRBD2. CDR1 is MDHEN and CDR2 is SYDVKM in the germline V gene. V dropped 5 bases and J dropped 7; count of bases not matched to a gene: 7. The CDR3 is 15 residues long.

This chain joins TRBV6-5 and TRBJ2-5, with a weak D call TRBD1 (5 bases). The CDR3 sequence is 14 residues long. The germline V and J ends were trimmed by 2 bases and 4 bases, with 11 bases remaining between them. Germline V lookup: CDR1 MNHEY, CDR2 SVGAGI. CDR3 loop: CASSYGATGETQYF. The CDR3, as DNA: TGTGCCAGCAGTTACGGGGCAACGGGAGAGACCCAGTACTTC.

V is TRBV7-8 and J is TRBJ2-3; the match to TRBD1 covers 10 bases. CDR1 and CDR2 (germline): SGHVS, FQNEAQ. V trimming: 5 bases; J trimming: 5 bases; junction bases outside the gene matches: 7. The CDR3 totals 15 residues. The CDR3 sequence is CASSQGTGAGDTQYF. For the CDR3, the DNA is TGTGCCAGCAGCCAAGGGACAGGGGCCGGAGATACGCAGTATTTT.

J is TRBJ2-7 and V is TRBV29-1; TRBD1 matches at 7 bases. This CDR3 has 13 amino acids. CDR1 and CDR2 (germline): SQVTM, ANQGSEA. V lost 7 bases, J lost 0 bases, and 6 bases stayed unmatched. In DNA form, the CDR3 reads TGCAGCGCCGGGGACAGTTCCTCCTACGAGCAGTACTTC. Amino acid sequence: CSAGDSSSYEQYF.

The chain combines TRBV15 with TRBJ2-3; 7 bases are shared with TRBD2. The germline V gene encodes CDR1 LNHNV and CDR2 YYDKDF (reference sequence). The trim removed 0 bases at V and 2 bases at J, leaving 5 bases unmatched. This CDR3 spans 16 amino acids. CDR3 nucleotide sequence: TGTGCCACCAGCAGAGATTTGGGACTAACCACAGATACGCAGTATTTT. Protein sequence: CATSRDLGLTTDTQYF.

This clone was observed once. The CDR3 reads CASSLRLAGRETQYF. CDR3 DNA: TGTGCCAGCAGCTTGCGGCTAGCGGGGCGGGAGACCCAGTACTTC. This rearrangement joins TRBV5-6 to TRBJ2-5, with 9 bases that match TRBD2. The CDR3 length is 15 residues. Germline-derived CDR1 and CDR2 are SGHDT and YYEEEE. With V trimmed by 1 base and J by 5 bases, 6 bases remained unmatched.

This clone came up a few times. The chain employs TRBV5-4 and TRBJ1-1, with 9 bases fitting TRBD1. CDR3 length equals 16 residues. Looked up from germline, CDR1 is SGHNT and CDR2 is YYREEE (reference sequence). V shed 2 bases and J 3 bases; nucleotides not matched to a gene: 8. CDR3 DNA: TGTGCCAGCAGCTTACCGGGACAGGGAGGAGACACTGAAGCTTTCTTT. It translates to CASSLPGQGGDTEAFF.

The CDR3 region is CAWNDRRSGNTIYF. CDR3 bases: TGTGCCTGGAACGACAGGCGCTCTGGAAACACCATATATTTT. The rearrangement uses TRBV30 and TRBJ1-3; the D gene is possibly TRBD1 (6 bases). CDR1 and CDR2 from the germline V gene are GTSNPN and SVGIG (reference sequence). Trimming took off 4 bases at V and 0 bases at J, with 10 bases between the two ends. There are 14 residues in the CDR3.

The V and J genes are TRBV7-9 and TRBJ1-4; 8 bases are shared with TRBD1. With 1 base clipped from V and 7 bases from J, the junction kept 5 bases outside the gene matches. Germline V gene lookup returns CDR1 SEHNR and CDR2 FQNEAQ (reference sequence). There are 15 residues in the CDR3. CDR3 coding DNA: TGTGCCAGCAGCTTAGTTTCAGGGGGCGGTGAAAAACTGTTTTTT. As protein: CASSLVSGGGEKLFF.

The V gene is TRBV24-1, the J gene TRBJ2-4; D might be TRBD2 (6 bases). V was pared by 4 bases and J by 7 bases, with 25 bases between. The germline CDR1 and CDR2 sequences are KGHDR and SFDVKD. CDR3 length: 18 residues. The CDR3 DNA sequence: TGTGCCACCAGTGACCCCGGCGCAGGCGGGGTGACTTCGAACATTCAGTACTTC. Encoded protein: CATSDPGAGGVTSNIQYF.

The chain couples TRBV11-3 to TRBJ1-3, with a weak D call TRBD1 (6 bases). The V end was cut by 4 bases, the J end by 0 bases, with 13 bases between. This CDR3 spans 16 amino acids. The germline V gene has CDR1 SGHNT and CDR2 YENEEA. The CDR3 bases are TGTGCCAGCAGCTCGAGGACAGTCCGCTCTGGAAACACCATATATTTT. Protein product: CASSSRTVRSGNTIYF.

The V gene is TRBV6-5, the J gene TRBJ2-1, with 8 bases lining up with TRBD1. Germline CDR1 is MNHEY and CDR2 is SVGAGI. The CDR3 totals 15 residues. Losses at the gene ends were 2 bases for V and 6 bases for J; bases not matched to a gene: 6. The CDR3 coding sequence is TGTGCCAGCAGTTACCCAGGGACAGGTAGCAATGAGCAGTTCTTC. It translates to CASSYPGTGSNEQFF.